This is a list of T cell receptor beta chains from one sample in a study of blood T cell repertoires in COVID-19. Sequenced by immunoSEQ multiplex PCR; TCRdb stores in-frame clones only, minus some. The table records more than 150,000 clones, roughly nine tenths of them present only once. Material for sequencing was peripheral blood. These receptor sequences come from a man in his 70s with active or convalescent COVID-19. Both conserved end residues are part of each CDR3. A D gene is named only where the DNA matches it firmly. Clone size is given for some rows only: seen once, a few or many times, or a class if the clone is expanded.

TRBJ2-7,.,18,.,TRBV19,TGTGCCAGTAGTATAGATCCCATCCCCGCCGGGCCACTAGACGAGCAGTACTTC,CASSIDPIPAGPLDEQYF
TRBJ1-2,.,15,TRBD1,TRBV3-1/TRBV3-2,TGTGCCAGCAGCGCTACCTACAGGGGGAGTTATGGCTACACCTTC,CASSATYRGSYGYTF
TRBJ1-2,.,16,TRBD1,TRBV19,TGTGCCAGTACCCCCTCTGCCCAGGGGGCGTACTATGGCTACACCTTC,CASTPSAQGAYYGYTF
TRBJ2-7,few,15,TRBD1,TRBV24-1,TGTGCCACCTCTACCTCCGGGACAGGGGACTACGAGCAGTACTTC,CATSTSGTGDYEQYF
TRBJ1-5,.,13,.,TRBV6-2/TRBV6-3,TGTGCCAGCAGTTACCGGGACAATCAGCCCCAGCATTTT,CASSYRDNQPQHF
TRBJ1-6,.,14,.,TRBV7-2,TGTGCCAGCAGCTTCAGTCTCCGTAATTCACCCCTCCACTTT,CASSFSLRNSPLHF
TRBJ1-1,.,15,TRBD1,TRBV5-1,TGCGCCAGCAGCCAGGGACAGGGGCGGTATACTGAAGCTTTCTTT,CASSQGQGRYTEAFF
TRBJ2-5,.,16,TRBD1,TRBV7-9,TGTGCCAGCAGCTACCACCCCTCAGGGGGCGAGGAGACCCAGTACTTC,CASSYHPSGGEETQYF
TRBJ1-3,few,14,.,TRBV3-1/TRBV3-2,TGTGCCAGCAGCTCGCATGGAGAATTAAACACCATATATTTT,CASSSHGELNTIYF
TRBJ2-3,.,16,TRBD2,TRBV24-1,TGTGCCACCAGTGATTTGCCTAGCGGGGGTTTAGATACGCAGTATTTT,CATSDLPSGGLDTQYF
TRBJ2-7,few,15,.,TRBV6-1,TGTGCCAGCAGTGAAGATAGCAGGGGTACCTACGAGCAGTACTTC,CASSEDSRGTYEQYF
TRBJ1-3,.,17,TRBD1,TRBV5-1,TGCGCCAGCAGCCATGACAGGGGGGACAGCTCTGGAAACACCATATATTTT,CASSHDRGDSSGNTIYF
TRBJ2-7,.,15,TRBD1,TRBV19,TGTGCCAGTAGTATGGTCCGGGACAGACATTACGAGCAGTACTTC,CASSMVRDRHYEQYF
TRBJ2-5,.,14,TRBD1,TRBV7-9,TGTGCCAGCAGCTGGACAGGCCAAAGTGAGACCCAGTACTTC,CASSWTGQSETQYF
TRBJ1-1,.,14,.,TRBV11-2,TGTGCCAGCAGTTCGGGCAGGGTGAACACTGAAGCTTTCTTT,CASSSGRVNTEAFF
TRBJ2-7,.,13,.,TRBV11-2,TGTGCCAGCAGGCTGGGAGCTCTTTACGAGCAGTACTTC,CASRLGALYEQYF
TRBJ2-3,.,15,.,TRBV7-2,TGTGCCAGCAGCCTACAGGCTACTAGCACAGATACGCAGTATTTT,CASSLQATSTDTQYF
TRBJ1-6,.,17,.,TRBV27,TGTGCCAGCAGTTTGGATTGGAGGAGACATTATAATTCACCCCTCCACTTT,CASSLDWRRHYNSPLHF
TRBJ2-1,.,13,.,TRBV12-3/TRBV12-4,TGTGCCAGCAGCACGTCCCGGGGATATGAGCAGTTCTTC,CASSTSRGYEQFF
TRBJ1-1,.,17,.,TRBV6-2/TRBV6-3,TGTGCCAGCAGTTACGGCCCGAGACAGTTACCGAACACTGAAGCTTTCTTT,CASSYGPRQLPNTEAFF
TRBJ1-6,.,15,.,TRBV7-2,TGTGCCAGCAGTCCCGCCCGGGTTACTAATTCACCCCTCCACTTT,CASSPARVTNSPLHF
TRBJ2-7,few,14,.,TRBV3-1/TRBV3-2,TGTGCCAGCAGCCAAGACGGGCAGGGTTACGAGCAGTACTTC,CASSQDGQGYEQYF
TRBJ2-2,.,15,TRBD2,TRBV7-8,TGTGCCAGCAGAATAGCGGGTTCGAACACCGGGGAGCTGTTTTTT,CASRIAGSNTGELFF
TRBJ1-5,.,16,.,TRBV19,TGTGCCAGTAGGGTGGGGAGGCAGGGACTGAATCAGCCCCAGCATTTT,CASRVGRQGLNQPQHF
TRBJ1-6,.,14,TRBD1,TRBV7-2,TGTGCCAGCAGCCCACTGACAGGGTTTGAACCCCTCCACTTT,CASSPLTGFEPLHF
TRBJ2-2,.,18,TRBD1,TRBV18,TGTGCCAGCTCACCACCCCTGGGACAGGGGGTGAACACCGGGGAGCTGTTTTTT,CASSPPLGQGVNTGELFF
TRBJ2-1,.,14,TRBD2,TRBV7-2,TGTGCTCTAGGGGGCGGGAGGGTCTACAATGAGCAGTTCTTC,CALGGGRVYNEQFF
TRBJ2-1,.,17,.,TRBV7-2,TGTGCCAGCAGCTCTAGCTTTAGTGGAACTTCCTACAATGAGCAGTTCTTC,CASSSSFSGTSYNEQFF
TRBJ2-5,.,14,.,TRBV7-9,TGTGCCAGCAGCTTAGCGGGCAGTGTCTTGACCCAGTACTTC,CASSLAGSVLTQYF
TRBJ1-2,.,14,.,TRBV9,TGTGCCAGCAGCGTAGCCCGAGGGGGCTATGGCTACACCTTC,CASSVARGGYGYTF
TRBJ1-1,once,14,TRBD1,TRBV19,TGTGCCAGTAGGGCCCGGACAGGGAACACTGAAGCTTTCTTT,CASRARTGNTEAFF
TRBJ2-6,.,16,.,TRBV27,TGTGCCAGCAGTAGGCAGGGTGCTTCTGGGGCCAACGTCCTGACTTTC,CASSRQGASGANVLTF
TRBJ1-1,.,16,.,TRBV5-1,TGCGCCAGCAGCCAAGGTGGCGGGGGAGGAGGCACTGAAGCTTTCTTT,CASSQGGGGGGTEAFF
TRBJ2-7,.,12,.,TRBV2,TGTGCCAGCAAGATGGGGGCTGGGGAGCAGTACTTC,CASKMGAGEQYF
TRBJ1-3,few,15,.,TRBV18,TGTGCCAGCTCACGGATACAGGGTGCCGGAAACACCATATATTTT,CASSRIQGAGNTIYF
TRBJ2-7,.,15,TRBD1,TRBV7-9,TGTGCCAGCAGCTACGGACAGGGGGGCTCCTACGAGCAGTACTTC,CASSYGQGGSYEQYF
TRBJ2-1,.,12,.,TRBV12-3/TRBV12-4,TGTGCCAGCAGTCGTCGAGCGGGCGAGCAGTTCTTC,CASSRRAGEQFF
TRBJ2-1,.,15,TRBD1,TRBV7-2,TGTGCCAGCAGCTTAGGACAGGGCGTCTACAATGAGCAGTTCTTC,CASSLGQGVYNEQFF
TRBJ2-7,once,12,.,TRBV7-2,TGTGCCAGCAGAAAAGACTGGGACGAGCAGTACTTC,CASRKDWDEQYF
TRBJ2-1,.,15,.,TRBV7-6,TGTGCCAGCAGCTTATGGGGGGTCCAATACAATGAGCAGTTCTTC,CASSLWGVQYNEQFF
TRBJ2-2,.,15,TRBD2,TRBV7-2,TGTGCCAGCAGCCGGCGGCAGGGAGGGACCGGGGAGCTGTTTTTT,CASSRRQGGTGELFF
TRBJ1-5,.,15,.,TRBV4-1,TGCGCCAGCAGCCAAGAGTACAGGAACAATCAGCCCCAGCATTTT,CASSQEYRNNQPQHF
TRBJ1-5,.,17,.,TRBV7-2,TGTGCCAGCAGCCCTCTCCCCGCCGCGGTAGGCAATCAGCCCCAGCATTTT,CASSPLPAAVGNQPQHF
TRBJ1-2,.,15,.,TRBV29-1,TGCAGCGTTGAGGGGAACGGACAGTGGAACTATGGCTACACCTTC,CSVEGNGQWNYGYTF
TRBJ2-2,.,16,.,TRBV9,TGTGCCAGCAGCGTAGCTTCACAGGCCTACACCGGGGAGCTGTTTTTT,CASSVASQAYTGELFF
TRBJ1-6,.,12,.,TRBV30,TGTGCCGGCACGGGGGGTCGGTCACCCCTCCACTTT,CAGTGGRSPLHF
TRBJ2-1,.,15,TRBD2,TRBV5-1,TGCGCCAGCAGCTCCGGGACTAGCGGGAGTGATGAGCAGTTCTTC,CASSSGTSGSDEQFF
TRBJ2-5,.,14,.,TRBV5-1,TGCGCCAGCAGCTTGGTTCCGGGACAAGAGACCCAGTACTTC,CASSLVPGQETQYF
TRBJ2-4,.,18,TRBD2,TRBV19,TGTGCCAGTAGTATAATCCTAGCGGGAGGTTTGGCCAAAAACATTCAGTACTTC,CASSIILAGGLAKNIQYF
TRBJ2-2,.,15,TRBD2,TRBV5-1,TGCGCCAGCAGCTTAGCGGGGGGAGGCACCGGGGAGCTGTTTTTT,CASSLAGGGTGELFF
TRBJ1-2,.,13,.,TRBV29-1,TGCAGCGTTGTCGGCCAGGGCACGTGGGGCTACACCTTC,CSVVGQGTWGYTF
TRBJ2-7,.,14,.,TRBV7-8,TGTGCCAGCAGCTTATTGGCCACAAAGTACGAGCAGTACTTC,CASSLLATKYEQYF
TRBJ2-1,.,17,TRBD2,TRBV4-3,TGCGCCAGCAGCCACCGGGCGCGGGAGGGCCCCTACAATGAGCAGTTCTTC,CASSHRAREGPYNEQFF